Listed below are T cell receptor beta chains from one sample, sequenced in a study of blood T cell repertoires in COVID-19. Here immunoSEQ multiplex PCR was the method, and the copy in TCRdb shows in-frame clones only, minus some. Found here are 70,000 or so clones, approximately 90% of them singletons; the top ten hold about a tenth. The sequenced material came from peripheral blood. Source of these receptors: a man in his 70s with active or convalescent COVID-19. Both conserved end residues are part of each CDR3. A D gene is named only where the DNA matches it firmly. Clone size is shown for a subset of rows, as once, few, many or a class of expanded clone.

TRBJ2-1 | . | TRBV5-1 | TRBD1 | TGCGCCAGCAGGGGACAGGGGGGCTCCTACAATGAGCAGTTCTTC | CASRGQGGSYNEQFF
TRBJ1-1 | . | TRBV5-1 | . | TGCGCCAGCAGCTTATCAGGGCCGGGGAACACTGAAGCTTTCTTT | CASSLSGPGNTEAFF
TRBJ2-1 | . | TRBV15 | TRBD2 | TGTGCCACCAGCAGAGATCGCGGGACTAGCGGGAGGAGGAATGAGCAGTTCTTC | CATSRDRGTSGRRNEQFF
TRBJ2-1 | . | TRBV18 | TRBD2 | TGTGCCAGCTCCGGGACTAGCGGTAACAATGAGCAGTTCTTC | CASSGTSGNNEQFF
TRBJ1-1 | . | TRBV7-9 | . | TGTGCCAGCAGCTTACGGTCAGGTAACACTGAAGCTTTCTTT | CASSLRSGNTEAFF
TRBJ2-1 | . | TRBV27 | TRBD2 | TGTGCCAGCAGTACAACTAGCGGGCTAAATGAGCAGTTCTTC | CASSTTSGLNEQFF
TRBJ1-5 | . | TRBV7-2 | TRBD1 | TGTGCCAGCAGCTTAGGAGACAACAGGGGATTTCAGCCCCAGCATTTT | CASSLGDNRGFQPQHF
TRBJ2-1 | once | TRBV30 | TRBD2 | TGTGCCTGGAGGCAGCCTAGCGGGAGTTATGAGCAGTTCTTC | CAWRQPSGSYEQFF
TRBJ2-1 | few | TRBV12-5 | . | TGTGCTAGTGGTTGGGGGCTAGCGGCGTCCAATGAGCAGTTCTTC | CASGWGLAASNEQFF
TRBJ2-5 | . | TRBV5-4 | . | TGTGCCAGCAGCTTGCCTAGAGGAGACGAGACCCAGTACTTC | CASSLPRGDETQYF
TRBJ2-3 | . | TRBV9 | TRBD2 | TGTGCCAGCAGCGCAACTAGCGGGAGGGGCACAGATACGCAGTATTTT | CASSATSGRGTDTQYF
TRBJ1-6 | . | TRBV5-1 | TRBD1 | TGCGCCAGCAGCTTGGGGCCGGGACAGAATTCACCCCTCCACTTT | CASSLGPGQNSPLHF
TRBJ2-7 | . | TRBV5-1 | . | TGCGCCAGCAGCTTTGATATATTAGGAATCGGGGAAAAGAGGCAGTACTTC | CASSFDILGIGEKRQYF
TRBJ2-3 | . | TRBV28 | . | TGTGCCAGCAGTTTACGCAGACAGGGAGGAAACACAGATACGCAGTATTTT | CASSLRRQGGNTDTQYF
TRBJ1-2 | few | TRBV7-9 | TRBD1 | TGTGCCAGCAGACCACCGCCGAGGCAGGGGGACTTCCTCTATGGCTACACCTTC | CASRPPPRQGDFLYGYTF
TRBJ2-5 | . | TRBV27 | TRBD2 | TGTGCCAGCAGTTTATCAGCAAGCGGGGGGGAAGAGACCCAGTACTTC | CASSLSASGGEETQYF
TRBJ1-1 | . | TRBV30 | . | TGTGCCTGGAGTGTAAGACAAGAAGCTTTCTTT | CAWSVRQEAFF
TRBJ1-1 | . | TRBV6-5 | TRBD1 | TGTGCCAGCGAGACAGGGAGGCGATTGAACACTGAAGCTTTCTTT | CASETGRRLNTEAFF
TRBJ1-5 | . | TRBV27 | TRBD1 | TGTGCCAGCAGTCTCCGGACAGGGGGCCAACCCCAGCATTTT | CASSLRTGGQPQHF
TRBJ1-2 | once | TRBV10-3 | . | TGTGCCATCAGTTCAGGGGATTCAGGGGGCTACACCTTC | CAISSGDSGGYTF